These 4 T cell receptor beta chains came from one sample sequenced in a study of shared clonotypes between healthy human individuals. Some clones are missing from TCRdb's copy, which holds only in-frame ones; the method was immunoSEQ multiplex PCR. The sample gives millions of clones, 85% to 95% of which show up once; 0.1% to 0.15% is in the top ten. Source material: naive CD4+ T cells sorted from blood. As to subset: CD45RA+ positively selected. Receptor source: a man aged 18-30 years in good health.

DNA of the CDR3: TGTGCCAGCAGATTCTCTAGCGGGGGGGCCTCAGATACGCAGTATTTT. Translating gives CASRFSSGGASDTQYF. This chain joins TRBV28 and TRBJ2-3; 12 bases agree with TRBD2. The CDR3 sequence is 16 residues long. V was clipped by 6 bases and J by 4 bases; unmatched bases: 8. The germline gives CDR1 MDHEN, CDR2 SYDVKM.

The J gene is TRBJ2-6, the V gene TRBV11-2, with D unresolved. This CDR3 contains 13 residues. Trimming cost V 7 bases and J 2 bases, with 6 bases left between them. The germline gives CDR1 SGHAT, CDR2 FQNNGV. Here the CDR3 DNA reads TGTGCCAGCACCCCACCTGGGGCCAACGTCCTGACTTTC. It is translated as CASTPPGANVLTF.

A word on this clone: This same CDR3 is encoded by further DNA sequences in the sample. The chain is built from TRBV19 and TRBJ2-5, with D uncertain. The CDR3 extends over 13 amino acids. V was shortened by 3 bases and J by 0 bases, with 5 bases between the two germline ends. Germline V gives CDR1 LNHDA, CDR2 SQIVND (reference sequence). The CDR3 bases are TGTGCCAGTAGTATTTTGAACCAAGAGACCCAGTACTTC. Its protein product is CASSILNQETQYF.

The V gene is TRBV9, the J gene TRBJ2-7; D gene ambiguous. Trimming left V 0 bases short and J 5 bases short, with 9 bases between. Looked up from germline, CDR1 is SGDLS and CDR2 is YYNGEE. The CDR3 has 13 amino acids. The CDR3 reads CASSVALGDEQYF. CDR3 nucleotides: TGTGCCAGCAGCGTAGCCCTAGGAGACGAGCAGTACTTC.